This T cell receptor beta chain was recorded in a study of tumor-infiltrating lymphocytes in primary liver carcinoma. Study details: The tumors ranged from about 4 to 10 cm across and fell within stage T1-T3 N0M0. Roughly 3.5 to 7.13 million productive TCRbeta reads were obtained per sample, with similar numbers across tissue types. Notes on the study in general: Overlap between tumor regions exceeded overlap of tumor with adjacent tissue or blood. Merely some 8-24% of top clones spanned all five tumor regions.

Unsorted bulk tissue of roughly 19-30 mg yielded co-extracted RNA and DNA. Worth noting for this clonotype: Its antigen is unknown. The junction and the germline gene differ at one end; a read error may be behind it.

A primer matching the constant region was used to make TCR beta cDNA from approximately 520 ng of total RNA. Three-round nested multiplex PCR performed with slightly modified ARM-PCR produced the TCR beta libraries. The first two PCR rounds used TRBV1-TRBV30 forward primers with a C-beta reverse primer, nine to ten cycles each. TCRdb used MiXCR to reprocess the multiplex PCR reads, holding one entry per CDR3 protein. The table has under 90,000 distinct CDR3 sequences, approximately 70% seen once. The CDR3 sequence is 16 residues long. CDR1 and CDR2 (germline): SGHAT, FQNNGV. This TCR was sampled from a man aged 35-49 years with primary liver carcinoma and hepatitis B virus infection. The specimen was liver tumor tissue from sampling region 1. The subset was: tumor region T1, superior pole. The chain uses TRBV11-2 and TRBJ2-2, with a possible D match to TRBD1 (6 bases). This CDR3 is CASSTPGQADTGELLF. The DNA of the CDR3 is TGTGCCAGCAGCACCCCGGGACAAGCAGACACCGGGGAGCTGCTTTTT.